These T cell receptor beta chains were read from a single sample in a study of low-dose radiotherapy and immunotherapy resistance in tumors. TCRdb re-derived calls from the reads in MiXCR, one entry per CDR3 protein. The table has about 60,000 distinct CDR3 sequences, roughly 23% seen once. Source: PBMCs, taken after low-dose radiotherapy plus immunotherapy. These receptors came from a male donor with prostate cancer. The CDR3 runs from the conserved cysteine through the conserved F or W. The D gene is left open where the match is weak. The size entry is marked missing in some rows and otherwise reads once, few, many or a size class.

j_call clone_size d_call v_call cdr3_aa cdr3_nt
TRBJ1-3 many - TRBV3-1 CASSQGTEDSGNTIYF TGTGCCAGCAGCCAGGGGACGGAGGACTCTGGAAACACCATATATTTT
TRBJ2-3 many - TRBV7-2 CASSLRGGSTDTQYF TGTGCCAGCAGTTTAAGGGGCGGAAGCACAGATACGCAGTATTTT
TRBJ2-3 few - TRBV14 CASSQGYTQYF TGTGCCAGCAGCCAAGGATATACGCAGTATTTT
TRBJ2-5 many TRBD1 TRBV5-1 CASSLRQGEETQYF TGCGCCAGCAGCTTGCGGCAGGGGGAAGAGACCCAGTACTTC
TRBJ2-1 many - TRBV2 CASAYNEQFF TGTGCCAGCGCGTACAATGAGCAGTTCTTC
TRBJ1-1 many - TRBV11-2 CASSPYTYEAFF TGTGCCAGCAGCCCATACACCTACGAAGCTTTCTTT
TRBJ1-1 - - TRBV29-1 CSVGHRSAEAFF TGCAGCGTTGGCCACAGGTCGGCTGAAGCTTTCTTT
TRBJ2-1 many TRBD1 TRBV7-6 CASSSLDRVVDEQFF TGTGCCAGCAGCTCGTTGGACAGGGTAGTCGATGAGCAGTTCTTC
TRBJ1-4 - - TRBV12-3/TRBV12-4 CASSRENPNEKLFF TGTGCCAGCTCCAGAGAGAACCCGAATGAAAAACTGTTTTTT
TRBJ2-5 - - TRBV26 CASRAGTGGLETQYF TGTGCCAGCAGGGCCGGGACAGGGGGCTTGGAGACCCAGTACTTC
TRBJ1-2 many - TRBV19 CASSNQVYGYTF TGTGCCAGTAGTAATCAGGTCTATGGCTACACCTTC
TRBJ2-5 many - TRBV3-1 CASSQVGTGQEETQYF TGTGCCAGCAGCCAAGTGGGAACAGGGCAGGAGGAGACCCAGTACTTC
TRBJ2-2 many TRBD2 TRBV4-2 CASSLGLAGRTGELFF TGTGCCAGCAGCCTGGGACTAGCGGGGCGAACCGGGGAGCTGTTTTTT
TRBJ2-5 many - TRBV7-8 CASRSSPGTAQETQYF TGTGCCAGCAGGTCGAGCCCCGGGACGGCTCAAGAGACCCAGTACTTC
TRBJ2-5 - - TRBV2 CASSVNSRETQYF TGTGCCAGCAGTGTGAACAGCCGTGAGACCCAGTACTTC
TRBJ2-1 many TRBD1 TRBV29-1 CSSGRDRVNEQFF TGCAGCTCTGGAAGGGACAGGGTCAATGAGCAGTTCTTC
TRBJ2-7 many TRBD1 TRBV20-1 CSAEDRGHRKSYEQYF TGCAGTGCCGAAGACAGGGGGCACAGGAAATCCTACGAGCAGTACTTC
TRBJ1-2 many - TRBV20-1 CSARHLRGQTYGYTF TGCAGTGCTCGCCACCTCAGGGGCCAGACCTATGGCTACACCTTC
TRBJ2-3 many - TRBV5-3 CASSLYGGSDTQYF TGTGCCAGCAGCTTGTACGGGGGCAGCGATACGCAGTATTTT
TRBJ2-5 many TRBD2 TRBV24-1 CATSDLGLAGETQYF TGTGCCACCAGTGATTTGGGACTAGCGGGAGAGACCCAGTACTTC
TRBJ2-1 few - TRBV9 CASSVLPLNNEQFF TGTGCCAGCAGCGTATTACCTCTTAACAATGAGCAGTTCTTC
TRBJ1-5 many - TRBV3-1 CASSQDSTVNQPQHF TGTGCCAGCAGCCAAGATAGTACAGTCAATCAGCCCCAGCATTTT
TRBJ2-2 - TRBD1 TRBV15 CATRSPGQVVNTGELFF TGTGCCACCAGGTCCCCGGGACAGGTCGTGAACACCGGGGAGCTGTTTTTT
TRBJ2-3 many TRBD2 TRBV2 CASTGTSGTDTQYF TGTGCCAGCACCGGGACTAGCGGAACAGATACGCAGTATTTT
TRBJ2-6 many - TRBV7-3 CASSLDVPGSGANVLTF TGTGCCAGCAGCTTAGATGTCCCAGGGTCTGGGGCCAACGTCCTGACTTTC
TRBJ2-7 few TRBD2 TRBV9 CASSVGLAAYEQYF TGTGCCAGCAGCGTAGGCCTAGCGGCCTACGAGCAGTACTTC
TRBJ1-4 - TRBD1 TRBV5-5 CASSEGQDGTNEKLFF TGTGCCAGCAGCGAAGGACAGGATGGAACTAATGAAAAACTGTTTTTT
TRBJ1-1 many TRBD1 TRBV29-1 CSGGQGKTEAFF TGCAGCGGAGGACAGGGGAAGACTGAAGCTTTCTTT
TRBJ2-5 many TRBD1 TRBV6-2/TRBV6-3 CASSYSNSQGEETQYF TGTGCCAGCAGTTACTCGAATAGTCAGGGGGAAGAGACCCAGTACTTC
TRBJ2-4 many - TRBV7-2 CASSLAHGLGNIQYF TGTGCCAGCAGCTTAGCGCATGGGTTGGGAAACATTCAGTACTTC
TRBJ2-7 few TRBD1 TRBV7-6 CASSLQPGQGSYEQYF TGTGCCAGCAGCTTACAACCGGGACAGGGCTCCTACGAGCAGTACTTC
TRBJ2-1 many - TRBV2 CASKTEGLFSYNEQFF TGTGCCAGCAAAACCGAGGGCCTTTTCTCCTACAATGAGCAGTTCTTC
TRBJ2-3 - TRBD2 TRBV4-1 CASSQDQFSGNTDTQYF TGCGCCAGCAGCCAAGATCAGTTTAGCGGGAACACAGATACGCAGTATTTT
TRBJ2-7 many TRBD1 TRBV6-1 CASSERTGGIYEQYF TGTGCCAGCAGTGAGCGGACAGGGGGCATTTACGAGCAGTACTTC
TRBJ2-1 many TRBD2 TRBV7-3 CASSLNRPSGRANEQFF TGTGCCAGCAGCCTAAACCGTCCTAGCGGGAGGGCCAATGAGCAGTTCTTC